This T cell receptor (beta chain) was recorded in a study of cytomegalovirus exposure and HLA in healthy donors. On the study more broadly: Early release data held 85 million or so unique TCRs from HLA-typed donors.

Primers included in the PCR were 60 Vbeta and 13 Jbeta primers. The table came from immunoSEQ multiplex PCR; TCRdb's copy has only in-frame clones and leaves some out. The table records just over 150,000 clones, nearly 80% of them present only once. Study observations and caveats: Later analysis identified a missense DCLRE1C variant that was linked to TCR beta V- and J-gene trimming. Indistinguishable V segments, including TRBV6-2 and TRBV6-3, were excluded. An analysis done earlier found most TCR beta V segments productive about 87% or about 30% of the time.

The length of the CDR3 is 15 residues. V was pared by 0 bases and J by 0 bases, with 4 bases between. From germline, CDR1 is SGDLS and CDR2 YYNGEE. Details on this clone: Its antigen is currently unknown. The sample has other DNA sequences that encode this CDR3 too.

Sequenced: PBMCs. The clonotype originates from a woman between 40 and 50 years old in good health and CMV-seronegative. The chain links TRBV9 to TRBJ1-6; D remains unclear. Written as DNA, the CDR3 is TGTGCCAGCAGCGTAGCAGGCTCCTATAATTCACCCCTCCACTTT. Amino acids: CASSVAGSYNSPLHF.